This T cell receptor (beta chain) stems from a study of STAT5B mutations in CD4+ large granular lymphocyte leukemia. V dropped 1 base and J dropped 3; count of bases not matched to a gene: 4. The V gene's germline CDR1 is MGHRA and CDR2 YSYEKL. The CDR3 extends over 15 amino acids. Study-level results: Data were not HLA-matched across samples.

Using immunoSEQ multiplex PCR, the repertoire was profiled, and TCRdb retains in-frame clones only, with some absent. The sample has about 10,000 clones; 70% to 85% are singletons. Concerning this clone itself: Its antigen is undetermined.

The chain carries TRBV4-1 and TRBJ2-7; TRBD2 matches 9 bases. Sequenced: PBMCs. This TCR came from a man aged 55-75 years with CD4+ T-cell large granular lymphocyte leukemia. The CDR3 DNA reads TGCGCCAGCAGCCAAGCGGGACTAGCCATCTACGAGCAGTACTTC. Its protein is CASSQAGLAIYEQYF.